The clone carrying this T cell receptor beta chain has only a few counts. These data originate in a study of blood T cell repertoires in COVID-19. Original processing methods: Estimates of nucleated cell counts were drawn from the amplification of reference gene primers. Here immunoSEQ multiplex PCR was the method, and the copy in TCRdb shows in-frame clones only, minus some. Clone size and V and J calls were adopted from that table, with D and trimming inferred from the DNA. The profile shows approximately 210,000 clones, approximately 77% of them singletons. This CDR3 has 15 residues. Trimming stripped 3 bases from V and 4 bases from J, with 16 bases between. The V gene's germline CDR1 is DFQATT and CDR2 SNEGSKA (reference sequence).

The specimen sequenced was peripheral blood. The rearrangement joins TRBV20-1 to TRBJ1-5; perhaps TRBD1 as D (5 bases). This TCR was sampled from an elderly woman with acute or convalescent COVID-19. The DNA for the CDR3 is TGCAGTGCTAGTGCGGACACATACGGAAATCAGCCCCAGCATTTT. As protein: CSASADTYGNQPQHF.